A single sample gave rise to the 13 T cell receptor beta chains below, sequenced in a study of monozygotic twins with inflammatory bowel disease. Reprocessing the 5' RACE reads, TCRdb reports a single entry for every CDR3 protein and omits DNA. The specimen's table records 300,000 to 450,000 distinct CDR3 sequences. Sequencing was performed on blood. These receptors all stem from a human donor with ulcerative colitis or Crohn's disease, or a healthy co-twin of an affected twin (not recorded which).

This chain joins TRBV7-2 and TRBJ2-7; TCRdb designates TRBD2, a call that cannot be tested without DNA. Per the germline V gene, CDR1 is SGHTA and CDR2 is FQGNSA. CDR3 length: 17 amino acids. The CDR3 here is CASSLAAGAVSSYEQYF.

This rearrangement joins TRBV12-3 or TRBV12-4 to TRBJ1-1. This CDR3 spans 13 amino acids. This CDR3 reads CASSSPPEREAFF.

The chain has TRBV20-1 and TRBJ1-3; TCRdb selects TRBD1, and the lack of DNA leaves this call unchecked. From germline, CDR1 is DFQATT and CDR2 SNEGSKA (reference sequence). CDR3 length: 12 residues. The CDR3 is CSVPDRGNTIYF.

The rearrangement joins TRBV7-9 to TRBJ1-5; with no DNA, the TCRdb D assignment of TRBD1 cannot be verified. Germline V CDR1 and CDR2: SEHNR, FQNEAQ (reference sequence). This CDR3 is built from 15 residues. CDR3 sequence reads: CASGSDSPLNQPQHF.

The genes are TRBV3-1 and TRBJ2-7; no DNA is available, so the TRBD1 call from TCRdb remains unchecked. The CDR3 totals 16 residues. Per germline, CDR1 LGHDT and CDR2 YNNKEL (reference sequence). This CDR3 reads CASSGTLRDRGSEQYF.

V and J are TRBV7-6 and TRBJ1-3; the TCRdb D gene call, TRBD1, has no DNA to confirm it. The CDR3 covers 15 residues. Germline V CDR1 and CDR2: SGHVS, FNYEAQ. The CDR3 protein is CATTSGTGAGNTIYF.

The chain recombines TRBV19 with TRBJ2-7; without DNA, the TCRdb call of TRBD1 cannot be checked. The CDR3 has 13 residues. The germline gives CDR1 LNHDA, CDR2 SQIVND (reference sequence). The CDR3 sequence is CASSAGGGYEQYF.

The CDR3 spells CASSDPRTGDSSYNEQFF. V is TRBV5-4 and J is TRBJ2-1; the TCRdb D gene call, TRBD1, has no DNA to confirm it. CDR1 is SGHNT, CDR2 YYREEE, per germline (reference sequence). The CDR3 loop spans 18 amino acids.

V usage is TRBV12-3 or TRBV12-4 and J usage is TRBJ1-1; TCRdb calls TRBD1, which cannot be checked without DNA. The CDR3 consists of 15 residues. The chain's CDR3 is CASRAPGVLDTEAFF.

The chain recombines TRBV19 with TRBJ1-5; TCRdb picks TRBD1, but there is no DNA to check that call. The CDR3 loop spans 12 amino acids. In germline, CDR1 is LNHDA, CDR2 SQIVND (reference sequence). CDR3 residues: CASSIRDQPQHF.

The CDR3 spells CASSSAGTGWEKLFF. The chain joins TRBV12-3 or TRBV12-4 to TRBJ1-4; TCRdb's D call, TRBD1, is unchecked because there is no DNA. The CDR3 is 15 residues long.

The rearrangement joins TRBV12-3 or TRBV12-4 to TRBJ1-2; TCRdb designates TRBD1, a call that cannot be tested without DNA. The length of the CDR3 is 13 residues. The CDR3 here is CASPPTLTVGYTF.

The rearrangement joins TRBV20-1 to TRBJ2-3; TCRdb picks TRBD2, but there is no DNA to check that call. This CDR3 is 14 amino acids long. Germline values: CDR1 DFQATT, CDR2 SNEGSKA (reference sequence). The CDR3 sequence is CSAPRGGVTDTQYF.